This T cell receptor beta chain appears in the sequencing data of a study of blood T cell repertoires in COVID-19. Looking at the study overall: The United States, Italy and Spain provided the acute and convalescent COVID-19 samples. PBMCs, B-cell-depleted T cells, or T cells provided the cDNA or gDNA that made up the material.

The length of the CDR3 is 14 residues. The V gene lost 0 bases and the J gene lost 7 bases, with 16 bases spanning the gap. The V gene's germline CDR1 is GTSNPN and CDR2 SVGIG (reference sequence). In the original analysis: For nucleated cells, counts were estimated from reference gene primer amplification. The protocol was immunoSEQ multiplex PCR, while the TCRdb copy is restricted to in-frame clones and leaves out a portion. Clone size and V and J calls were adopted from that table, with D and trimming inferred from the DNA. The table records approximately 210,000 clones, more than 70% of them present only once.

The chain combines TRBV30 with TRBJ2-7; D unresolved. Input material: peripheral blood. The receptor comes from a man between 45 and 60 years old with active or convalescent COVID-19. CDR3 bases: TGTGCCTGGAGTGTCTTTGTGAACCACGGGGAGCAGTACTTC. It translates to CAWSVFVNHGEQYF.